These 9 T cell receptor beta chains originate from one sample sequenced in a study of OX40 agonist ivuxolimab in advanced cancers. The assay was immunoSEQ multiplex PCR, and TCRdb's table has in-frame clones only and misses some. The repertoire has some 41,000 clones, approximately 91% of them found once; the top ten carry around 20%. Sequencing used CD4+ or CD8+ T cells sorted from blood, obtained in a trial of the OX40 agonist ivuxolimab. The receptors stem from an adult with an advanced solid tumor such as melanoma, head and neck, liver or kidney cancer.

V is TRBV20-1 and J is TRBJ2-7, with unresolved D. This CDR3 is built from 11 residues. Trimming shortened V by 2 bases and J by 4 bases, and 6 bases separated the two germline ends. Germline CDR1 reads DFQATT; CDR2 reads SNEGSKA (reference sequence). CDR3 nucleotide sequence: TGCAGTGCTAGACTAGGGTACGAGCAGTACTTC. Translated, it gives CSARLGYEQYF.

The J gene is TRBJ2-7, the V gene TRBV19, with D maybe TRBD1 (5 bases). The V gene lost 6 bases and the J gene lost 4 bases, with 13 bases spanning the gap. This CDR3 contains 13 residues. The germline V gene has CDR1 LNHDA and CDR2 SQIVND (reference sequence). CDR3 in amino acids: CASSTGAGYEQYF. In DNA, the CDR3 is TGTGCCAGTAGCACAGGAGCCGGGTACGAGCAGTACTTC.

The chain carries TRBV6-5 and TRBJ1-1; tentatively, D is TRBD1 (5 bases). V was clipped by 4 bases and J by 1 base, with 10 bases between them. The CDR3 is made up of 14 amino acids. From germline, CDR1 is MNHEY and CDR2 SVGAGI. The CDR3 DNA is TGTGCCAGCAGTTGGGAGGGGTGGAACACTGAAGCTTTCTTT. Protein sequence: CASSWEGWNTEAFF.

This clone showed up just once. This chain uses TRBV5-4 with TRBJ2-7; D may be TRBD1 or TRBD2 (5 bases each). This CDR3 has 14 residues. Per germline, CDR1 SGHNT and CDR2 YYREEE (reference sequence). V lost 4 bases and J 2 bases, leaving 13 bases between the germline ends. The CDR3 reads CASSPRDGPYEQYF. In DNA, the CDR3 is TGTGCCAGCAGCCCCAGGGACGGGCCCTACGAGCAGTACTTC. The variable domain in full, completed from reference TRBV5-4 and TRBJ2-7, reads ETGVTQSPTHLIKTRGQQVTLRCSSQSGHNTVSWYQQALGQGPQFIFQYYREEENGRGNFPPRFSGLQFPNYSSELNVNALELDDSALYLCASSPRDGPYEQYFGPGTRLTVT.

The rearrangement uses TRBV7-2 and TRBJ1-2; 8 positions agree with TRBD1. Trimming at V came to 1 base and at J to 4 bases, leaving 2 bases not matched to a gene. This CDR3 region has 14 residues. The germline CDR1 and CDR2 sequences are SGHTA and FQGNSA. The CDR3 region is CASSLEGTGYGYTF. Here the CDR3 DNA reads TGTGCCAGCAGCTTAGAAGGGACAGGCTATGGCTACACCTTC.

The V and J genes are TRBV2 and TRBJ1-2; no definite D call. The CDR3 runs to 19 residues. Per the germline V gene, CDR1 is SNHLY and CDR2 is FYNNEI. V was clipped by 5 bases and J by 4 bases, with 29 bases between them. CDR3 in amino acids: CASSWEPLRARRELYGYTF. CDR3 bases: TGTGCCAGCAGTTGGGAACCCTTAAGAGCGCGGCGGGAACTCTATGGCTACACCTTC.

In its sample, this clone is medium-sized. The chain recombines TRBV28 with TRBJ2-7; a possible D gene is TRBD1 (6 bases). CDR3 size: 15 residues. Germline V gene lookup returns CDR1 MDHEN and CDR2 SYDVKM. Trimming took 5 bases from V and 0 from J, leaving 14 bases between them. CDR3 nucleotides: TGTGCCAGCAGTAAAACTGAGGACAGCTCCTACGAGCAGTACTTC. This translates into CASSKTEDSSYEQYF.

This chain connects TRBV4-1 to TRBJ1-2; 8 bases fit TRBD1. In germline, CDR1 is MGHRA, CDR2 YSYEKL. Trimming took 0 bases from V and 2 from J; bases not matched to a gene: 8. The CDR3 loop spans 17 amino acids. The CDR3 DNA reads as TGCGCCAGCAGCCAAGATGCAGGGGGCGCGTTGAACTATGGCTACACCTTC. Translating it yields CASSQDAGGALNYGYTF.

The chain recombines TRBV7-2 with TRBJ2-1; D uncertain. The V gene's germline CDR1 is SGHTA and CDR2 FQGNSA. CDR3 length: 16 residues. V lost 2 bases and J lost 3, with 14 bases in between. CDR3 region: CASSLPGPGYYNEQFF. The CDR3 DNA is TGTGCCAGCAGCTTACCCGGCCCAGGTTACTACAATGAGCAGTTCTTC.